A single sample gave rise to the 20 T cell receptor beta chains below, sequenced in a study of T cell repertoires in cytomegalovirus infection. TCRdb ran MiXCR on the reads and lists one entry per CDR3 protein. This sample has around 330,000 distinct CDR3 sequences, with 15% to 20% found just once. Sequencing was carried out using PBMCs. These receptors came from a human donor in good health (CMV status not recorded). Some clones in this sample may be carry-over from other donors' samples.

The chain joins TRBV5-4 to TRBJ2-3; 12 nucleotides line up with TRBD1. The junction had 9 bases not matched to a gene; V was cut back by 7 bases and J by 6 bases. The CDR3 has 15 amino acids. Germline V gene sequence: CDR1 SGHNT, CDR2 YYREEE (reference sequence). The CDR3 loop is CASAPGTGGGDTQYF. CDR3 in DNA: TGTGCCAGCGCACCCGGGACAGGGGGCGGGGATACGCAGTATTTT. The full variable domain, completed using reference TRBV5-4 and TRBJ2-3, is ETGVTQSPTHLIKTRGQQVTLRCSSQSGHNTVSWYQQALGQGPQFIFQYYREEENGRGNFPPRFSGLQFPNYSSELNVNALELDDSALYLCASAPGTGGGDTQYFGPGTRLTVL.

The CDR3 DNA follows: TGTGCCAGACCTCATGGTCTAGCGGGGGGGCTCGCCGGGGAGCTGTTTTTT. Protein sequence: CARPHGLAGGLAGELFF. This chain joins TRBV28 and TRBJ2-2; TRBD2 matches 12 bases. The CDR3 covers 17 residues. Germline V gives CDR1 MDHEN, CDR2 SYDVKM. V lost 9 bases and J lost 6; bases outside the gene matches: 14.

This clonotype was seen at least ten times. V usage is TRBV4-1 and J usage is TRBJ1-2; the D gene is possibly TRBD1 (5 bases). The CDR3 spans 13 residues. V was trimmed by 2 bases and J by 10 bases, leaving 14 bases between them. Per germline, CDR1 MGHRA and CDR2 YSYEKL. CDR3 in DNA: TGCGCCAGCAGCCAATCTACCGGGACCATCTACACCTTC. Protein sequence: CASSQSTGTIYTF.

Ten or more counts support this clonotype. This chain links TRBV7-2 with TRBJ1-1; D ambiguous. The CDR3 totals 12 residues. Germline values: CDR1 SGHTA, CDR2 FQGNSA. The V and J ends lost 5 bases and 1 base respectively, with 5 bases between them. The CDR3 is CASSRQNTEAFF. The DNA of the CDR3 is TGTGCCAGCAGCCGACAGAACACTGAAGCTTTCTTT.

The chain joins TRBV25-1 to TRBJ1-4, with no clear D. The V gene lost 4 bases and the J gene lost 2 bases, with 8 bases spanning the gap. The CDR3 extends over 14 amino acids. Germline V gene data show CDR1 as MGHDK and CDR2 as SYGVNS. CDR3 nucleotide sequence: TGTGCCAGCAGTGGGCCTCTGACTAATGAAAAACTGTTTTTT. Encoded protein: CASSGPLTNEKLFF.

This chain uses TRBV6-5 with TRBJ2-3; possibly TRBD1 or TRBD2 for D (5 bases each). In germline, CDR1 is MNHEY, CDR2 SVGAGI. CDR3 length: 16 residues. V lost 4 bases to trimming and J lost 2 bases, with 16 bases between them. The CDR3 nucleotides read TGTGCCAGCAGTTCGGTTCCGGGGCCCGCCACAGATACGCAGTATTTT. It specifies CASSSVPGPATDTQYF.

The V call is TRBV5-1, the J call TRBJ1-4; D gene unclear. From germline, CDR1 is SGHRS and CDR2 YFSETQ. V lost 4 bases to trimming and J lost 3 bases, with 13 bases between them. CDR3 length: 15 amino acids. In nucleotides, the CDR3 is TGCGCCAGCAGCGTGTTGGGAACAGCTAATGAAAAACTGTTTTTT. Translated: CASSVLGTANEKLFF.

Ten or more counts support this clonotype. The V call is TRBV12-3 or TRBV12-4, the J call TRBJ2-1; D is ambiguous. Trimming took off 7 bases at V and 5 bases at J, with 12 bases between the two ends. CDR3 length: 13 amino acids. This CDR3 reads CASTENSHNEQFF. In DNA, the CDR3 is TGTGCCAGCACGGAAAATTCCCACAATGAGCAGTTCTTC.

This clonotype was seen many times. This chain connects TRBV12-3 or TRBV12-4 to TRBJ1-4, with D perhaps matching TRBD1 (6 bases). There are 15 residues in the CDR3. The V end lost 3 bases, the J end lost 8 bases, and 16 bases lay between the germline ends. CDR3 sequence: CASSLGATRGEKLFF. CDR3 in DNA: TGTGCCAGCAGTTTGGGGGCGACGAGGGGCGAAAAACTGTTTTTT.

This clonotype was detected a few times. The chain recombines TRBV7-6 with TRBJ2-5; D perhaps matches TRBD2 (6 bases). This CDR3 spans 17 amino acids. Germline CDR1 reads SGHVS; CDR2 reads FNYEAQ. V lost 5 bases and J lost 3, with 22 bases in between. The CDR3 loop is CASSRGRSEVLEETQYF. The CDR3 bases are TGTGCCAGCAGCCGGGGGAGGTCGGAGGTTCTGGAAGAGACCCAGTACTTC.

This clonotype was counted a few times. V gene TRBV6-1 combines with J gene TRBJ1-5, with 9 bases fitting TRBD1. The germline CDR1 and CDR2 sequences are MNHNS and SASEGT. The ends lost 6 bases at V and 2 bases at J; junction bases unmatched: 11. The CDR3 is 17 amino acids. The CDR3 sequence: CASSPGQGVSRNQPQHF. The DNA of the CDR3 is TGTGCCAGCAGCCCGGGACAGGGAGTTTCTCGCAATCAGCCCCAGCATTTT.

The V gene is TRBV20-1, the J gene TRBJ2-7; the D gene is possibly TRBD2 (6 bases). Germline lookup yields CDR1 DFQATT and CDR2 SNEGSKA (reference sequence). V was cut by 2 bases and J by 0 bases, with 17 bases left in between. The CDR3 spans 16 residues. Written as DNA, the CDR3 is TGCAGTGCTAGATCGACTGAACTGACTAGCTCCTACGAGCAGTACTTC. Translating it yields CSARSTELTSSYEQYF.

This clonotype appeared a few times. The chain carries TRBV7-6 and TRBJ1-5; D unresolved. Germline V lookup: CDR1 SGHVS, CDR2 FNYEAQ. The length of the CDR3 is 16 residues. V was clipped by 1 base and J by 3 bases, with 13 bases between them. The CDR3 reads CASSLGQPEFNQPQHF. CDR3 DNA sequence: TGTGCCAGCAGCTTAGGGCAGCCTGAGTTCAATCAGCCCCAGCATTTT.

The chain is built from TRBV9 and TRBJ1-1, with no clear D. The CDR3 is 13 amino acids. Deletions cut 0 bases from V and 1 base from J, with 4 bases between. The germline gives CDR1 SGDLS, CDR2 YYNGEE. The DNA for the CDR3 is TGTGCCAGCAGCGTAGCCAGGAACACTGAAGCTTTCTTT. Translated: CASSVARNTEAFF.

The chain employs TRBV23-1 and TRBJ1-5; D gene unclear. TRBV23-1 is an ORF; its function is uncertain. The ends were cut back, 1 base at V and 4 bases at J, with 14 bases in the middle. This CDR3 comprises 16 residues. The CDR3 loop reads CASSQWAGSGNQPQHF. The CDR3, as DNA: TGCGCCAGCAGTCAATGGGCGGGATCCGGGAATCAGCCCCAGCATTTT.

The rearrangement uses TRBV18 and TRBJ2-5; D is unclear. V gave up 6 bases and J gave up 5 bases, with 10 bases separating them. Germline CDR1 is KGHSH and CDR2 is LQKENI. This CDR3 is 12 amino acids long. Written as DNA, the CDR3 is TGTGCCAGCTCGACTTTCGCTGAGACCCAGTACTTC. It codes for CASSTFAETQYF.

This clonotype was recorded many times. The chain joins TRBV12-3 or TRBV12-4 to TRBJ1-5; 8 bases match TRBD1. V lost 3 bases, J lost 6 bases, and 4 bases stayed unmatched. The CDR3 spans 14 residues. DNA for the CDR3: TGTGCCAGCAGTTTCGGACAGGGTGCTCAGCCCCAGCATTTT. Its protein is CASSFGQGAQPQHF.

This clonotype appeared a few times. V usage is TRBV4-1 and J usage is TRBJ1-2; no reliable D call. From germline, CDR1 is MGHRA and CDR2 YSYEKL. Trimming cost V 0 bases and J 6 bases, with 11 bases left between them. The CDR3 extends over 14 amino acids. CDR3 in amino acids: CASSQDFSWNGYTF. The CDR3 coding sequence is TGCGCCAGCAGCCAAGACTTCTCGTGGAATGGCTACACCTTC.

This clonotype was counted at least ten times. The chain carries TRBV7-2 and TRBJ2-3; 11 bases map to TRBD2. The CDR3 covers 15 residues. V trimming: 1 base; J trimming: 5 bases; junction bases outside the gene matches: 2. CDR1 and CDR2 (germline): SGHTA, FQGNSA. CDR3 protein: CASSLGLAGGDTQYF. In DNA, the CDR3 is TGTGCCAGCAGCTTAGGGCTAGCGGGGGGAGATACGCAGTATTTT.

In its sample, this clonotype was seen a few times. The CDR3 sequence: CASMGGPEAFF. Written as DNA, the CDR3 is TGTGCCAGCATGGGGGGTCCTGAAGCTTTCTTT. The rearrangement links TRBV2 to TRBJ1-1; perhaps TRBD1 as D (5 bases). V dropped 7 bases and J dropped 6 bases, with 9 bases sitting between them. The CDR3 has 11 residues. CDR1 and CDR2 (germline): SNHLY, FYNNEI.